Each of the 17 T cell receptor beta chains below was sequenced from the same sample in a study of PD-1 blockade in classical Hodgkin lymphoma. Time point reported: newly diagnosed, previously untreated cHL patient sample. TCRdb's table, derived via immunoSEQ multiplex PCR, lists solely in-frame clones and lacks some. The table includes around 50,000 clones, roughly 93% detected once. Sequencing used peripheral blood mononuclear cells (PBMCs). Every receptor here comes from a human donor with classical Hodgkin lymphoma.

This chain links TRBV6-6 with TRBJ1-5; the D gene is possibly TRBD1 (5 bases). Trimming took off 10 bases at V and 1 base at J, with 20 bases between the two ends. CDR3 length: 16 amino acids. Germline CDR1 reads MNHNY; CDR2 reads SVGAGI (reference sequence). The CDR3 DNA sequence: TGTGCCACCAGGGACGTGCGGGGACTAAGCAATCAGCCCCAGCATTTT. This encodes CATRDVRGLSNQPQHF.

CDR3 sequence reads: CASSLGPGHYEQYF. CDR3 nucleotide sequence: TGTGCCAGCAGCTTAGGCCCAGGGCACTACGAGCAGTACTTC. The chain joins TRBV7-8 to TRBJ2-7, with D tentatively TRBD1 (5 bases). The CDR3 is 14 amino acids. V was pared by 1 base and J by 3 bases, with 10 bases between. Germline V gives CDR1 SGHVS, CDR2 FQNEAQ.

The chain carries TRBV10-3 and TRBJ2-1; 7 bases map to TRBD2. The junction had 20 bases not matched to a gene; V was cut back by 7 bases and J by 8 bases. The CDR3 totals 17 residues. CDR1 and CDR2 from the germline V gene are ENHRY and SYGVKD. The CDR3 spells CAINPSGREVLTDEQFF. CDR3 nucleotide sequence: TGTGCCATCAACCCAAGTGGACGGGAGGTACTTACGGATGAGCAGTTCTTC.

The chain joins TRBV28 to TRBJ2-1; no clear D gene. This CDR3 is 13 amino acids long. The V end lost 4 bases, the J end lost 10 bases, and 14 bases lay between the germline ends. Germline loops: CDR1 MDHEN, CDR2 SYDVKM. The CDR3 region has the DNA TGTGCCAGCAGTTCCCCGCCAGTTCAGGAGCAGTTCTTC. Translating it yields CASSSPPVQEQFF.

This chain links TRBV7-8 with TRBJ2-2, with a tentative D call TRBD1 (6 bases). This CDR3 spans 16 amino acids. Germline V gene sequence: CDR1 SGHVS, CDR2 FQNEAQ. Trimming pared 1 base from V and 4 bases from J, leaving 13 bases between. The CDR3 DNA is TGTGCCAGCAGCTTAGAAGCCAGGGGTGTCACCGGGGAGCTGTTTTTT. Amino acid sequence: CASSLEARGVTGELFF.

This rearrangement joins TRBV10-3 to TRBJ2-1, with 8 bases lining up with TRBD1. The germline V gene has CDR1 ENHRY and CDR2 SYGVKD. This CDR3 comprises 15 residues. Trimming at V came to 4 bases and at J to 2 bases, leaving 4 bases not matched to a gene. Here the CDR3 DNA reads TGTGCCATCAGTGCAGCAGGGGGCACCTACAATGAGCAGTTCTTC. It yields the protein CAISAAGGTYNEQFF.

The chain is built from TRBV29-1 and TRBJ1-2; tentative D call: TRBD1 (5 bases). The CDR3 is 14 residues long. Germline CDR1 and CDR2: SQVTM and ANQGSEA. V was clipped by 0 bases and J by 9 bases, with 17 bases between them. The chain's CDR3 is CSVEDQGGGKRYTF. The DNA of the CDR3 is TGCAGCGTTGAAGATCAGGGCGGGGGGAAACGCTACACCTTC.

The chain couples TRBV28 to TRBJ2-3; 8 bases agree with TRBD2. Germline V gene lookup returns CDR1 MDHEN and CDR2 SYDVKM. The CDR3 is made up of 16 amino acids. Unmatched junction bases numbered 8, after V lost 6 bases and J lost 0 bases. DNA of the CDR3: TGTGCCAGCAGCTCCAGATCTAGCGGGAGCACAGATACGCAGTATTTT. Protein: CASSSRSSGSTDTQYF.

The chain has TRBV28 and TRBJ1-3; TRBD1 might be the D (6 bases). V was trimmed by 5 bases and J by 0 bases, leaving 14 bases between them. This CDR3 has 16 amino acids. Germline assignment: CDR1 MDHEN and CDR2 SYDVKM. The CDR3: CASSVTGSFSGNTIYF. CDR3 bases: TGTGCCAGCAGTGTGACAGGTTCTTTCTCTGGAAACACCATATATTTT.

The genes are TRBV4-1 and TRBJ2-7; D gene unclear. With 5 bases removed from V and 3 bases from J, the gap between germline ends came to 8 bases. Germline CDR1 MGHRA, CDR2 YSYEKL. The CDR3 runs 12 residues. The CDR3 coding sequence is TGCGCCAGCAGCGACGGCGGCTACGAGCAGTACTTC. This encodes CASSDGGYEQYF.

CDR3 sequence reads: CASSAGTGYQETQYF. The DNA of the CDR3 is TGTGCCAGCAGTGCCGGGACAGGGTACCAAGAGACCCAGTACTTC. The V call is TRBV2, the J call TRBJ2-5; 9 bases line up with TRBD1. This CDR3 region has 15 residues. Germline CDR1 and CDR2: SNHLY and FYNNEI. V shed 4 bases and J 0 bases; nucleotides not matched to a gene: 3.

Here the CDR3 DNA reads TGTGCCAGTAGTACCCCTACAGGGGGCATCGCCAATGAGCAGTTCTTC. Translating gives CASSTPTGGIANEQFF. This rearrangement joins TRBV19 to TRBJ2-1; 9 bases are shared with TRBD1. The CDR3 extends over 16 amino acids. V dropped 4 bases and J dropped 6; count of bases not matched to a gene: 10. Per the germline V gene, CDR1 is LNHDA and CDR2 is SQIVND (reference sequence).

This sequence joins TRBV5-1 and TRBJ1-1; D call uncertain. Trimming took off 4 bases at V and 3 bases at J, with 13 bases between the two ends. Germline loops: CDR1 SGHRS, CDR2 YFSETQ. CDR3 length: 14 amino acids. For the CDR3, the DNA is TGCGCCAGCAGCCCCCGAGTGGGCTACACTGAAGCTTTCTTT. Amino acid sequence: CASSPRVGYTEAFF.

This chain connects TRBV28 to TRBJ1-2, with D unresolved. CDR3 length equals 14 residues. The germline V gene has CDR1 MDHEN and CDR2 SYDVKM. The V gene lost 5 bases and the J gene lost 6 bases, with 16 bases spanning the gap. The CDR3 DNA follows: TGTGCCAGCAGTCCGCCCGAGAGGAGCGATGGCTACACCTTC. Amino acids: CASSPPERSDGYTF.

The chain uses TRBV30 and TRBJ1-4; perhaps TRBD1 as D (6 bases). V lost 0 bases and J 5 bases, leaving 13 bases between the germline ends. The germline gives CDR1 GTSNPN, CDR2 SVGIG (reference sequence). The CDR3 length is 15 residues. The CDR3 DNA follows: TGTGCCTGGAGTGTAATGGACAGATCCAATGAAAAACTGTTTTTT. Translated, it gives CAWSVMDRSNEKLFF.

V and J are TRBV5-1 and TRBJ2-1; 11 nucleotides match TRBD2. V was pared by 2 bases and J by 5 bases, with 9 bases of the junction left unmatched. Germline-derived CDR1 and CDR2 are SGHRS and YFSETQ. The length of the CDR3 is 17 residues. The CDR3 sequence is CASSFYIAGGRNNEQFF. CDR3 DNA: TGCGCCAGCAGCTTTTACATAGCGGGAGGGAGGAACAATGAGCAGTTCTTC.

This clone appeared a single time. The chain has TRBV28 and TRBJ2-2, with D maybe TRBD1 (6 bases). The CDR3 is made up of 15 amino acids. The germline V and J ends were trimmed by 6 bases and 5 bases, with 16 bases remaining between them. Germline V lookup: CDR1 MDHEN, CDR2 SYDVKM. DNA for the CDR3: TGTGCCAGCAGGCGACAGGCTTCCGGGACCGGGGAGCTGTTTTTT. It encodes CASRRQASGTGELFF.